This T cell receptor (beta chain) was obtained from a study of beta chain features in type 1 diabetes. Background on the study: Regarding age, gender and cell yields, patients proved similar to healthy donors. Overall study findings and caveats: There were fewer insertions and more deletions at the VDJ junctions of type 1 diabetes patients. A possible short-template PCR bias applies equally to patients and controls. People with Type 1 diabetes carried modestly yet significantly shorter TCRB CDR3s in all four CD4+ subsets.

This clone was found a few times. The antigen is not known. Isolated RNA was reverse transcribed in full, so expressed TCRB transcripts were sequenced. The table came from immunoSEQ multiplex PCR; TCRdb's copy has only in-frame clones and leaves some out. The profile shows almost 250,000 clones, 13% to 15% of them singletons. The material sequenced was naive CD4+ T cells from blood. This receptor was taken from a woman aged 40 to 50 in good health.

CDR3 nucleotide sequence: TGTGCCAGCAGCTTGACAGGGATTTATGGCTACACCTTC. Translation gives CASSLTGIYGYTF. The chain recombines TRBV5-4 with TRBJ1-2; possibly TRBD1 for D (6 bases). The CDR3 is 13 amino acids. Trimming took off 1 base at V and 5 bases at J, with 9 bases between the two ends. Germline assignment: CDR1 SGHNT and CDR2 YYREEE (reference sequence). The full variable domain, completed using reference TRBV5-4 and TRBJ1-2, is ETGVTQSPTHLIKTRGQQVTLRCSSQSGHNTVSWYQQALGQGPQFIFQYYREEENGRGNFPPRFSGLQFPNYSSELNVNALELDDSALYLCASSLTGIYGYTFGSGTRLTVV.